The 7 T cell receptor beta chains presented below share a single source sample, sequenced in a study of T cells after somatic rescue of genetic block. Only in-frame clones appear in the TCRdb table, and some are missing; sequencing was by immunoSEQ multiplex PCR. The table includes 10,000 to 15,000 clones, 73% detected once. Sequenced sample: peripheral blood mononuclear cells (PBMCs). The origin of the receptors is a boy under 18.

CDR3 nucleotide sequence: TGTGCCAGCAGTTACCGGGACAGGGGCACTGAAGCTTTCTTT. This gives the protein CASSYRDRGTEAFF. V is TRBV6-5 and J is TRBJ1-1; 10 bases agree with TRBD1. Germline trimming cut 2 bases from V and 4 bases from J; bases unmatched to any gene: 1. Germline loops: CDR1 MNHEY, CDR2 SVGAGI. The CDR3 covers 14 residues.

For this clone: Other DNA sequences in the same sample also yield this CDR3. This chain connects TRBV5-1 to TRBJ2-3; possibly TRBD2 for D (5 bases). V was clipped by 0 bases and J by 4 bases, with 12 bases between them. CDR1 and CDR2 from the germline V gene are SGHRS and YFSETQ. This CDR3 region has 15 residues. CDR3 in amino acids: CASSLAGVGADTQYF. As DNA, the CDR3 is TGCGCCAGCAGCTTGGCCGGGGTAGGTGCAGATACGCAGTATTTT.

The V gene is TRBV7-3, the J gene TRBJ2-1; 14 nucleotides match TRBD2. The J segment lost 9 bases and the V segment lost 4 bases, leaving 8 bases of the junction unmatched. The CDR3 runs to 16 residues. The V gene's germline CDR1 is SGHTA and CDR2 FQGTGA. This CDR3 is CASSSGTSGGSTEQFF. CDR3 DNA: TGTGCCAGCAGCTCTGGGACTAGCGGGGGTAGTACTGAGCAGTTCTTC.

V and J are TRBV18 and TRBJ2-1; 9 bases match TRBD1. Germline CDR1 is KGHSH and CDR2 is LQKENI. The CDR3 covers 12 residues. Trimming cost V 1 base and J 12 bases; bases outside gene matches: 1. The DNA for the CDR3 is TGTGCCAGCTCACCACGGGGACAGGGGCAGTTCTTC. As protein: CASSPRGQGQFF.

V and J are TRBV7-9 and TRBJ2-7; 8 bases match TRBD1. Trimming took 2 bases from V and 7 from J; bases not matched to a gene: 13. The CDR3 has 16 residues. Germline V gives CDR1 SEHNR, CDR2 FQNEAQ (reference sequence). The CDR3 protein is CASSLNPWQGAREQYF. The DNA of the CDR3 is TGTGCCAGCAGCTTAAATCCTTGGCAGGGGGCACGGGAGCAGTACTTC.

The chain uses TRBV28 and TRBJ1-1; 7 bases are shared with TRBD1. CDR1 is MDHEN and CDR2 is SYDVKM in the germline V gene. Losses at the gene ends were 1 base for V and 5 bases for J; bases not matched to a gene: 13. The CDR3 covers 17 residues. The CDR3 nucleotides are TGTGCCAGCAGTTTATACGGACTAGGGGGCGCGGGTACTGAAGCTTTCTTT. Translating gives CASSLYGLGGAGTEAFF.

Relative to its sample, this clone is medium-sized. V gene TRBV6-6 combines with J gene TRBJ2-2, with 7 bases aligning to TRBD1. CDR1 and CDR2 (germline): MNHNY, SVGAGI (reference sequence). This CDR3 is 16 amino acids long. V gave up 2 bases and J gave up 4 bases; unmatched junction bases: 7. The CDR3 DNA reads TGTGCCAGCAGTTACCCGGACAGGCTCCTCACCGGGGAGCTGTTTTTT. This codes for CASSYPDRLLTGELFF.